Listed here is a single T cell receptor beta chain. Its antigen is still unknown. This entry comes from a study of beta chain features in type 1 diabetes. Study context: Age, gender, cell numbers and subset yield matched between patients and controls.

cDNA synthesis used the whole RNA isolate, giving expressed TCRB sequences. TCRdb keeps only in-frame clones here, not all; method: immunoSEQ multiplex PCR. The sample consists of 230,000 or so clones, roughly 17% of them appearing once. Regarding the study as a whole: Any HLA-type effect on TCRB rearrangement remained unresolved here. Shortening of TCRB CDR3s, moderate but significant, appeared in all four CD4+ subsets of Type 1 diabetes patients.

This receptor was taken from a young man with type 1 diabetes. Specimen: naive CD4+ T cells from blood.

CDR3 coding DNA: TGTGCCAGCAGTGAACAGGGGCCTATGTACTTC. Its translation is CASSEQGPMYF. This chain links TRBV4-2 with TRBJ2-4; 7 bases fit TRBD1. This CDR3 comprises 11 residues. Per the germline V gene, CDR1 is LGHNA and CDR2 is YNFKEQ. V lost 6 bases, J lost 15 bases, and 8 bases stayed unmatched.